The clone carrying this T cell receptor (beta chain) is classed as medium-sized. Its antigen is unidentified. The data stem from a study of spatial heterogeneity in lung cancer. Whole-study results and caveats: Resection blood, more than follow-up blood, showed ubiquitous expanded tumor TCRs.

TCRdb ran MiXCR on the 5' RACE reads and lists one entry per CDR3 protein. The repertoire includes some 15,000 distinct CDR3 sequences, around 10% of them detected once, and 25% to 30% sits in the top ten. Sample time point: sample taken at primary tumor resection. Whole RNA, isolated from tumor, nontumor lung or frozen PBMC, was sequenced without prior sorting. The donor group consisted of some 70 patients who had untreated, early-stage non-small cell lung cancer. This clonotype originated in a male donor with early-stage non-small cell lung cancer. Sequencing was performed on PBMCs, taken at surgery.

The CDR3 loop reads CSVPWQNTEAFF. The CDR3, as DNA: TGCAGCGTTCCTTGGCAGAACACTGAAGCTTTCTTT. The rearrangement links TRBV29-1 to TRBJ1-1, with unresolved D. The V end was cut by 5 bases, the J end by 1 base, with 8 bases between. This CDR3 region has 12 residues. CDR1 is SQVTM, CDR2 ANQGSEA, per germline.